Here is one T cell receptor (beta chain) with its context. Its antigen is still unknown. A much bigger clone sits one base away, suggesting this may be a read error. Looked up from germline, CDR1 is MDHEN and CDR2 is SYDVKM. The length of the CDR3 is 13 residues. The sample belongs to a study of Graves' ophthalmopathy and Graves' hyperthyroidism. Amplification of the TCR beta CDR3 regions used RNA transcripts (as template). After a first-round RT-PCR with HTBI primers, a second-round multiplex PCR was run. Each CDR3 protein gets one entry after TCRdb re-called the multiplex PCR reads with MiXCR. The sample has approximately 380,000 distinct CDR3 sequences, 20% to 25% seen once. Findings and caveats of the study: Most expanded thyroid clonotypes above 0.001 frequency also appeared in blood.

Sequencing was performed on peripheral blood. The sequence came from a woman aged 18-30 years with stable Graves' hyperthyroidism. The genes are TRBV28 and TRBJ2-7, with D hard to call. CDR3 in amino acids: CASSFVGTYEQCF. Written as DNA, the CDR3 is TGTGCCAGCAGTTTTGTCGGAACCTACGAGCAGTGCTTC.